The rows below give T cell receptor beta chains drawn from one sample of a study of blood T cell repertoires in COVID-19. TCRdb's table, derived via immunoSEQ multiplex PCR, lists solely in-frame clones and lacks some. Of under 400,000 clones in the sample, around 87% were seen once. Sequencing used peripheral blood. The receptors were gathered from a woman under 40 with COVID-19, enrolled during active disease. Each CDR3 is given with its conserved first and last residue. The D gene is left open where the match is weak. The size entry is marked missing in some rows and otherwise reads once, few, many or a size class.

j_call	d_call	clone_size	v_call	cdr3_aa	cdr3_nt
TRBJ2-5	TRBD2	NA	TRBV28	CASSHRLAGDKTQYF	TGTGCCAGCAGTCACCGACTAGCGGGAGACAAGACCCAGTACTTC
TRBJ2-7	TRBD1	NA	TRBV5-7	CASSPHRDRVEYEQYF	TGTGCCAGCAGCCCCCACCGGGACAGGGTGGAATACGAGCAGTACTTC
TRBJ1-4	NA	NA	TRBV6-5	CASTPGGGDEKLFF	TGTGCCAGCACGCCGGGGGGGGGTGATGAAAAACTGTTTTTT
TRBJ1-2	TRBD1	NA	TRBV14	CASSQDVTGRHYGYTF	TGTGCCAGCAGCCAAGACGTGACAGGGAGACACTATGGCTACACCTTC
TRBJ1-5	NA	NA	TRBV20-1	CSASFAADSNQPQHF	TGCAGTGCTAGTTTCGCCGCGGATAGCAATCAGCCCCAGCATTTT
TRBJ1-1	NA	once	TRBV7-9	CASSVTVITEAFF	TGTGCCAGCAGCGTAACAGTAATTACTGAAGCTTTCTTT
TRBJ2-3	TRBD1	NA	TRBV3-1/TRBV3-2	CASSRGQGTSDTQYF	TGTGCCAGCAGCCGCGGACAGGGGACCTCAGATACGCAGTATTTT
TRBJ2-7	TRBD1	NA	TRBV5-1	CASSFLQGSSYEQYF	TGCGCCAGCAGCTTCCTACAGGGGTCCTCCTACGAGCAGTACTTC
TRBJ2-5	TRBD2	NA	TRBV10-2	CASSESRREGHETQYF	TGCGCCAGCAGTGAGTCGAGGCGGGAGGGCCACGAGACCCAGTACTTC
TRBJ2-7	NA	NA	TRBV7-8	CASSLGGQLYEQYF	TGTGCCAGCAGCTTAGGGGGACAACTCTACGAGCAGTACTTC
TRBJ1-3	NA	once	TRBV28	CASSLQGPGNTIYF	TGTGCCAGCAGTTTACAGGGCCCTGGAAACACCATATATTTT
TRBJ1-1	TRBD1	NA	TRBV19	CASSAPGQWGTEAFF	TGTGCCAGTAGTGCCCCGGGACAGTGGGGCACTGAAGCTTTCTTT
TRBJ2-1	TRBD2	few	TRBV4-1	CASSATSGRYNEQFF	TGCGCCAGCAGCGCTACTAGCGGGAGGTACAATGAGCAGTTCTTC
TRBJ1-5	NA	NA	TRBV19	CASSNRQANQPQHF	TGTGCCAGTAGTAATCGACAGGCGAATCAGCCCCAGCATTTT
TRBJ2-4	NA	NA	TRBV5-1	CASSLEGAGGKNIQYF	TGCGCCAGCAGCTTGGAAGGGGCAGGGGGGAAAAACATTCAGTACTTC
TRBJ2-5	NA	few	TRBV4-1	CASSQEEGWETQYF	TGCGCCAGCAGCCAAGAGGAGGGATGGGAGACCCAGTACTTC
TRBJ2-6	NA	NA	TRBV27	CASRGLSSGANVLTF	TGTGCCAGCAGAGGACTCAGCTCTGGGGCCAACGTCCTGACTTTC
TRBJ2-7	NA	NA	TRBV12-3/TRBV12-4	CASSYSWAEQYF	TGTGCCAGCAGTTACTCATGGGCCGAGCAGTACTTC
TRBJ1-1	NA	NA	TRBV15	CATSRDRARGAEAFF	TGTGCCACCAGCAGAGATAGGGCCAGGGGAGCTGAAGCTTTCTTT
TRBJ2-7	TRBD1	NA	TRBV19	CASTPGTGSYEQYF	TGTGCCAGTACCCCCGGGACAGGGTCCTACGAGCAGTACTTC
TRBJ2-7	TRBD2	NA	TRBV25-1	CASTTSRGGTYEQYF	TGTGCCAGCACTACAAGCCGGGGAGGGACCTACGAGCAGTACTTC
TRBJ1-5	NA	once	TRBV18	CASSSYRDQPQHF	TGTGCCAGCTCATCGTACAGGGATCAGCCCCAGCATTTT
TRBJ2-1	TRBD1	NA	TRBV9	CASSIRDRIAEQFF	TGTGCCAGCAGTATCCGGGACAGAATTGCTGAGCAGTTCTTC
TRBJ1-2	TRBD1	NA	TRBV29-1	CSVSTGGNDGYTF	TGCAGCGTCTCCACAGGGGGCAACGATGGCTACACCTTC
TRBJ1-5	TRBD1	NA	TRBV30	CACSDRGNQPQHF	TGTGCCTGTTCGGACAGGGGGAATCAGCCCCAGCATTTT
TRBJ2-7	NA	NA	TRBV10-2	CASSEEAGPYEQYF	TGCGCCAGCAGTGAGGAGGCAGGGCCCTACGAGCAGTACTTC
TRBJ1-5	NA	NA	TRBV30	CAWSVQGYQPQHF	TGTGCCTGGAGTGTACAGGGATATCAGCCCCAGCATTTT
TRBJ1-5	NA	NA	TRBV6-2/TRBV6-3	CASSHPGSNQPQHF	TGTGCCAGCAGTCATCCAGGGTCCAATCAGCCCCAGCATTTT
TRBJ1-4	NA	NA	TRBV28	CASSTSQAGGEKLFF	TGTGCCAGCAGTACCTCACAGGCGGGGGGTGAAAAACTGTTTTTT
TRBJ2-3	TRBD1	NA	TRBV28	CASSLLAQGPGTDTQYF	TGTGCCAGCAGTTTATTGGCACAGGGGCCGGGCACAGATACGCAGTATTTT
TRBJ2-3	NA	NA	TRBV6-6	CASSPRDSFFGDTQYF	TGTGCCAGCAGTCCACGGGACTCCTTTTTCGGGGATACGCAGTATTTT
TRBJ2-7	NA	NA	TRBV6-5	CASSSPGGGLTYEQYF	TGTGCCAGCAGTTCCCCGGGCGGGGGCCTGACCTACGAGCAGTACTTC
TRBJ1-6	NA	NA	TRBV10-3	CAIRDIHNSPLHF	TGTGCCATCAGGGACATCCATAATTCACCCCTCCACTTT
TRBJ2-7	NA	NA	TRBV19	CASSIASRSGSYEQYF	TGTGCCAGTAGTATCGCGAGCCGCAGCGGGTCCTACGAGCAGTACTTC
TRBJ1-6	TRBD1	NA	TRBV28	CASSFGTAHNSPLHF	TGTGCCAGCAGTTTCGGGACAGCTCATAATTCACCCCTCCACTTT
TRBJ2-7	TRBD1	few	TRBV29-1	CSVEGRAGGIYEQYF	TGCAGCGTTGAAGGCCGGGCAGGGGGCATCTACGAGCAGTACTTC
TRBJ2-1	TRBD2	NA	TRBV29-1	CSATGLAGTSYNEQFF	TGCAGCGCTACGGGACTAGCGGGAACCTCCTACAATGAGCAGTTCTTC
TRBJ2-7	NA	few	TRBV10-1	CASSPWTGSYEQYF	TGCGCCAGCAGTCCTTGGACGGGGTCCTACGAGCAGTACTTC
TRBJ2-3	NA	NA	TRBV7-8	CASSPEGREQLLTDTQYF	TGTGCCAGCAGCCCCGAAGGTCGGGAGCAGCTCCTCACAGATACGCAGTATTTT
TRBJ2-7	NA	NA	TRBV21-1	CASSKVGRDRALYEQYF	TGTGCCAGCAGCAAAGTCGGCAGAGACAGAGCACTCTACGAGCAGTACTTC
TRBJ2-7	TRBD1	few	TRBV4-1	CASSQGPTGQGFYEQYF	TGCGCCAGCAGCCAAGGTCCCACGGGACAGGGCTTCTACGAGCAGTACTTC
TRBJ2-5	TRBD2	NA	TRBV7-8	CASSFPGLAGVETQYF	TGTGCCAGCAGCTTCCCGGGACTAGCGGGAGTAGAGACCCAGTACTTC
TRBJ2-5	NA	few	TRBV11-1	CASSLEGPRGKTQYF	TGTGCCAGCAGCTTAGAAGGTCCGCGCGGGAAGACCCAGTACTTC
TRBJ2-2	TRBD2	NA	TRBV7-2	CASSLARGIGELFF	TGTGCCAGCAGCTTAGCGCGGGGGATCGGGGAGCTGTTTTTT
TRBJ1-1	NA	NA	TRBV27	CASSFQRTWRHTEAFF	TGTGCCAGCAGTTTCCAACGGACATGGCGCCACACTGAAGCTTTCTTT
TRBJ2-3	NA	NA	TRBV10-1	CASSEYNTDTQYF	TGCGCCAGCAGTGAGTACAACACAGATACGCAGTATTTT
TRBJ1-2	NA	NA	TRBV12-3/TRBV12-4	CASSLKADYGYTF	TGTGCCAGCAGTTTAAAGGCGGACTATGGCTACACCTTC
TRBJ1-5	NA	NA	TRBV6-2/TRBV6-3	CASSYSSRLNQPQHF	TGTGCCAGCAGTTACTCGAGCAGGCTCAATCAGCCCCAGCATTTT
TRBJ2-2	NA	NA	TRBV7-3	CASSSTRNTGELFF	TGTGCCAGCAGCTCAACTAGAAACACCGGGGAGCTGTTTTTT
TRBJ2-5	TRBD1	NA	TRBV18	CASSPKSGGGATQYF	TGTGCCAGCTCACCGAAGTCAGGGGGTGGAGCGACCCAGTACTTC